Listed below are T cell receptor beta chains from one sample, sequenced in a study of shared clonotypes between healthy human individuals. Profiled with immunoSEQ multiplex PCR; TCRdb holds only in-frame clones, not every one. The sample comprises about 2.1 million clones, around 95% of which are singletons, and about 1.6% rests with the top ten. Sequenced input: naive CD8+ T cells from PBMCs. The receptors shown here come from a man in his late teens or twenties in good health. Some clones in this sample may be carry-over from other donors' samples. Each CDR3 is given with its conserved first and last residue. A D gene is named only where the DNA matches it firmly. A row's size may be missing; if present it is once, few, many or a size class.

length	size	D	V	J	DNA	CDR3
16	-	-	TRBV14	TRBJ2-5	TGTGCCAGCAGCCAAGATTTTAACCCGGGGGTGAAGACCCAGTACTTC	CASSQDFNPGVKTQYF
16	-	TRBD1	TRBV7-9	TRBJ2-5	TGTGCCAGCAGCGCACGGACAGGGGGCCCGGGGGAGACCCAGTACTTC	CASSARTGGPGETQYF
16	-	TRBD1	TRBV9	TRBJ1-4	TGTGCCAGCAGCTCAGGGGGCTGGGCTACTAATGAAAAACTGTTTTTT	CASSSGGWATNEKLFF
14	-	TRBD2	TRBV25-1	TRBJ2-7	TGTGCCAGCAGTGAATCGGCCCTAGCGGGGGAGCAGTACTTC	CASSESALAGEQYF
18	-	TRBD1	TRBV5-8	TRBJ2-7	TGTGCCAGCAGCCCTTCAACCCCCAGACAGGGCTTCTCCTACGAGCAGTACTTC	CASSPSTPRQGFSYEQYF
13	-	-	TRBV23-1	TRBJ1-1	TGCGCCAGCAGTCAACCCAAACAGCATGAAGCTTTCTTT	CASSQPKQHEAFF
15	-	-	TRBV9	TRBJ1-5	TGTGCCAGCAGCGAGGGCAAAACGGGCAATCAGCCCCAGCATTTT	CASSEGKTGNQPQHF
15	-	-	TRBV11-2	TRBJ2-1	TGTGCCAGCAGGTATGGCGCTAGTCGGGGCAATGAGCAGTTCTTC	CASRYGASRGNEQFF
19	-	TRBD1	TRBV7-6	TRBJ1-4	TGTGCCAGCAGCCTAACAGGGGATTTGTGGACCTCAGAGAATGAAAAACTGTTTTTT	CASSLTGDLWTSENEKLFF
16	-	-	TRBV5-5	TRBJ1-4	TGTGCCAGCAGCCCCATTACAACGGACTTAAGGGAAAAACTGTTTTTT	CASSPITTDLREKLFF
16	-	-	TRBV7-9	TRBJ2-7	TGTGCCAGCAGCTCCGCGAGAGGAGCCGCTCGGGACGAGCAGTACTTC	CASSSARGAARDEQYF
15	-	TRBD1	TRBV6-5	TRBJ2-7	TGTGCCAGCAGTGTTACCGGGACAGTTCCTCTTGAGCAGTACTTC	CASSVTGTVPLEQYF
18	once	TRBD1	TRBV7-9	TRBJ2-5	TGTGCCAGCAGCTCACCTGGGGGACAGGGAGAGATGTTGGAGACCCAGTACTTC	CASSSPGGQGEMLETQYF
15	-	TRBD1	TRBV9	TRBJ2-7	TGTGCCAGCAGCTTAACCGGGACAGGGACCTACGAGCAGTACTTC	CASSLTGTGTYEQYF
16	-	-	TRBV15	TRBJ2-4	TGTGCCACCAGCCTGGGGACGGCTCTAGCCAAAAACATTCAGTACTTC	CATSLGTALAKNIQYF
15	-	TRBD2	TRBV7-8	TRBJ2-7	TGTGCCAGCAGCTTATTACTAGCGATCTCCTACGAGCAGTACTTC	CASSLLLAISYEQYF
15	-	TRBD2	TRBV7-6	TRBJ2-1	TGTGCCAGCAGCTTAGGCGGGAGGGCCCACAATGAGCAGTTCTTC	CASSLGGRAHNEQFF
14	-	TRBD1	TRBV6-6	TRBJ1-1	TGTGCCAGCAAACGGACAGGGGAGGACACTGAAGCTTTCTTT	CASKRTGEDTEAFF
15	-	-	TRBV6-1	TRBJ2-1	TGTGCCAGCAGTGAAGGGTGGCTTACTTACAATGAGCAGTTCTTC	CASSEGWLTYNEQFF
15	-	-	TRBV6-5	TRBJ1-2	TGTGCCAGCAGTCTGGGGGGCCTCCATGTTGATGGCTACACCTTC	CASSLGGLHVDGYTF
14	-	TRBD2	TRBV5-4	TRBJ2-1	TGTGCCAGCAGCTCTGGGGGGGACCTGAATGAGCAGTTCTTC	CASSSGGDLNEQFF
15	once	TRBD1	TRBV11-3	TRBJ2-1	TGTGCCAGCAGCCTACGGACAGGGCAGGGCAATGAGCAGTTCTTC	CASSLRTGQGNEQFF